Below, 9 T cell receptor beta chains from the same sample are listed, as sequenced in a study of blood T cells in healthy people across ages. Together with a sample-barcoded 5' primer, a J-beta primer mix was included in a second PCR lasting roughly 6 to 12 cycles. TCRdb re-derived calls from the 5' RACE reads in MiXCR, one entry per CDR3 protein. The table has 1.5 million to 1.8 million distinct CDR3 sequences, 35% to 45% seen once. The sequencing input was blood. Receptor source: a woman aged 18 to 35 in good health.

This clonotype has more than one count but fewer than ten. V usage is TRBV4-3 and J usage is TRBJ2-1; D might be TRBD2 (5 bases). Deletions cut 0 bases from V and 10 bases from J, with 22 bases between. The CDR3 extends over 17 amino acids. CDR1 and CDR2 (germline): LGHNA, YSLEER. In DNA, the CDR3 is TGCGCCAGCAGCCAAGATAAGGCCACGGGGTGGCTTTTAGAGCAGTTCTTC. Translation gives CASSQDKATGWLLEQFF.

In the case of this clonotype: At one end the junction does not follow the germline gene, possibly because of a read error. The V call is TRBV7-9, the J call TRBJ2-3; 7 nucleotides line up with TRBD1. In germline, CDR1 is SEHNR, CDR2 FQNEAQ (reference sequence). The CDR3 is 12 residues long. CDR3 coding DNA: TGTTCCAGGGGACAGATCACAGATACGCAGTATTTT. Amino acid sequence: CSRGQITDTQYF.

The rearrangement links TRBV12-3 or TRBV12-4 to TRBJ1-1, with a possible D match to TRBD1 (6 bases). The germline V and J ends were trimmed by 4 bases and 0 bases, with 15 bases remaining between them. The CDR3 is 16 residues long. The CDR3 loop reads CASSSQGRMMNTEAFF. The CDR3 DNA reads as TGTGCCAGCAGTTCGCAGGGGCGTATGATGAACACTGAAGCTTTCTTT.

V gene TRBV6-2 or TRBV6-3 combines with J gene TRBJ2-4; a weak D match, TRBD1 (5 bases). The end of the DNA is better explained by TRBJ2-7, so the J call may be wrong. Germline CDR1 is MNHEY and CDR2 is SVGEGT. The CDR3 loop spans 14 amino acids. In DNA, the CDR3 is TGTGCCAGCAGTTCTAGACAGCGAGTCTACGAGCAGTACTTC. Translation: CASSSRQRVYEQYF.

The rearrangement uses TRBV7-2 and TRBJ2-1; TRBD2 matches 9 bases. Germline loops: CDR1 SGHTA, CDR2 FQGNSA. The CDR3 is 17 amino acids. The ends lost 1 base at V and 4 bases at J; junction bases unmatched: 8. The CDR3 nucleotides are TGTGCCAGCAGCTTAGGCTTCCTAGCGGGGTGGTACAATGAGCAGTTCTTC. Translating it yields CASSLGFLAGWYNEQFF.

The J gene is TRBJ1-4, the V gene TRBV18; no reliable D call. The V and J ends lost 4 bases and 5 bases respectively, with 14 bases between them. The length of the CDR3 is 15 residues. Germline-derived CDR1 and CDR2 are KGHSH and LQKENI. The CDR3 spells CASSQEQRTNEKLFF. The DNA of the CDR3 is TGTGCCAGCTCACAAGAACAGCGGACCAATGAAAAACTGTTTTTT.

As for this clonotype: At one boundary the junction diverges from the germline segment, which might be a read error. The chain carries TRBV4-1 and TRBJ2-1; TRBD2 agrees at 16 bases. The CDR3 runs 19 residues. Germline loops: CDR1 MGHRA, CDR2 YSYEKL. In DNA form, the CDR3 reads TGCGCCAGTAGCCCGGGACTAGCGGGAGGGCCAGTTGGTTTGAATGAGCAGTTCTTC. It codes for CASSPGLAGGPVGLNEQFF.

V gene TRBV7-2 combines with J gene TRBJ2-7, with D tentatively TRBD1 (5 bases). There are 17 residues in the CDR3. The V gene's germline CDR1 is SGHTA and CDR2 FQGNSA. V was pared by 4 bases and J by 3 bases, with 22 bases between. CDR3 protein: CASSSSPGRERGYEQYF. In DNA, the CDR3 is TGTGCCAGCAGCTCAAGTCCGGGCAGGGAAAGGGGCTACGAGCAGTACTTC.

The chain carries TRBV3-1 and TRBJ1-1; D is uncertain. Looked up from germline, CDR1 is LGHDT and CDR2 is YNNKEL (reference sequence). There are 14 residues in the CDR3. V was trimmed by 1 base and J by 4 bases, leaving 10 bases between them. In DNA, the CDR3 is TGTGCCAGCAGCCAAGGACGGGGAAGCACTGAAGCTTTCTTT. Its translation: CASSQGRGSTEAFF.